This T cell receptor beta chain was obtained from a study of blood T cell repertoires in COVID-19. The overall study: Specimens from acute and convalescent COVID-19 originated in the United States, Italy and Spain. T cells, B-cell-depleted T cells, or PBMCs supplied cDNA or gDNA.

V was pared by 3 bases and J by 1 base, with 12 bases between. Germline loops: CDR1 MNHEY, CDR2 SVGAGI. This CDR3 spans 15 amino acids. Sequencing was performed with immunoSEQ multiplex PCR; in TCRdb, only in-frame clones are kept and a portion is missing. The repertoire holds 83,000 or so clones, with more than 75% as singletons. This clone was observed a handful of times. The TCR was taken from a human donor in a cohort sampled during active COVID-19. The gene calls are TRBV6-5 and TRBJ1-1; tentatively, D is TRBD1 (5 bases). Specimen: peripheral blood. CDR3 bases: TGTGCCAGCAGTTATTCGGCAGGGCGGAACACTGAAGCTTTCTTT. Its protein product is CASSYSAGRNTEAFF.